The 9 T cell receptor beta chains listed next were all sequenced from one sample in a study of OX40 agonist ivuxolimab in advanced cancers. The data were produced by immunoSEQ multiplex PCR, yet TCRdb's version contains in-frame clones alone and is incomplete. The profile shows tens of thousands of clones, 90% to 95% of them singletons. The sample was CD4+ or CD8+ T cells sorted from blood, taken in a trial of the OX40 agonist ivuxolimab. The receptors come from an adult with an advanced solid tumor such as melanoma, head and neck, liver or kidney cancer.

The chain carries TRBV29-1 and TRBJ2-1; maybe TRBD2 (5 bases). This CDR3 is 13 amino acids long. Trimming left V 3 bases short and J 7 bases short, with 13 bases between. The germline CDR1 and CDR2 sequences are SQVTM and ANQGSEA. DNA for the CDR3: TGCAGCGTTGAGGGAGCCACCGGTAATGAGCAGTTCTTC. It yields the protein CSVEGATGNEQFF.

The chain is built from TRBV10-3 and TRBJ2-5; no definite D call. The germline V gene encodes CDR1 ENHRY and CDR2 SYGVKD. The CDR3 consists of 12 residues. The V end lost 4 bases, the J end lost 4 bases, and 7 bases lay between the germline ends. The CDR3 spells CAISARPETQYF. CDR3 DNA: TGTGCCATCAGTGCACGGCCAGAGACCCAGTACTTC.

This chain uses TRBV6-1 with TRBJ2-1, with D perhaps TRBD1 or TRBD2 (5 bases each). The CDR3 runs 15 residues. V lost 2 bases and J lost 0, with 8 bases in between. The germline CDR1 and CDR2 sequences are MNHNS and SASEGT. The CDR3 reads CASSEWGSSYNEQFF. Written as DNA, the CDR3 is TGTGCCAGCAGTGAATGGGGGAGCTCCTACAATGAGCAGTTCTTC.

This clone was seen a few times. V usage is TRBV7-9 and J usage is TRBJ2-4; D not certain. The germline V gene has CDR1 SEHNR and CDR2 FQNEAQ (reference sequence). The V end was cut by 2 bases, the J end by 0 bases, with 11 bases between. The CDR3 covers 16 residues. Here the CDR3 DNA reads TGTGCCAGCAGCTTATACCCCGATCTAGCCAAAAACATTCAGTACTTC. It codes for CASSLYPDLAKNIQYF.

V gene TRBV28 combines with J gene TRBJ2-5; 8 bases agree with TRBD2. This CDR3 spans 16 amino acids. In germline, CDR1 is MDHEN, CDR2 SYDVKM. Trimming cost V 2 bases and J 5 bases; bases outside gene matches: 10. CDR3 in amino acids: CASSLASGGRGETQYF. In DNA form, the CDR3 reads TGTGCCAGCAGTTTAGCCAGCGGGGGTCGAGGGGAGACCCAGTACTTC.

The V call is TRBV25-1, the J call TRBJ1-3; 9 bases map to TRBD1. The CDR3 loop spans 13 amino acids. CDR1 is MGHDK, CDR2 SYGVNS, per germline. The V gene end was trimmed by 8 bases and the J gene end by 6 bases; junction bases not matched to a gene: 5. The CDR3 DNA reads TGTGCCAGCGCCGGGACAGGGAAAAACACCATATATTTT. It specifies CASAGTGKNTIYF.

The chain uses TRBV18 and TRBJ1-1; tentatively, D is TRBD1 (5 bases). The CDR3 totals 13 residues. Germline V gene lookup returns CDR1 KGHSH and CDR2 LQKENI. Trimming removed 6 bases from V and 3 bases from J, with 11 bases in between. The CDR3 DNA is TGTGCCAGCTCCGAAGGAGGGGACACTGAAGCTTTCTTT. Protein: CASSEGGDTEAFF.

This clone appeared a single time. This chain uses TRBV19 with TRBJ2-7, with TRBD1 matching over 9 bases. Per germline, CDR1 LNHDA and CDR2 SQIVND (reference sequence). V dropped 7 bases and J dropped 4; count of bases not matched to a gene: 8. This CDR3 has 14 residues. CDR3 in DNA: TGTGCCAGTACCTCACAGGGGGCGGCGTACGAGCAGTACTTC. Translation: CASTSQGAAYEQYF.

This clone was observed a single time. The gene calls are TRBV25-1 and TRBJ2-3, with D maybe TRBD2 (5 bases). Germline lookup yields CDR1 MGHDK and CDR2 SYGVNS. The length of the CDR3 is 13 residues. V was shortened by 4 bases and J by 4 bases, with 9 bases between the two germline ends. CDR3 protein: CASSALAPDTQYF. The CDR3 nucleotides are TGTGCCAGCAGTGCCCTAGCCCCAGATACGCAGTATTTT.